This T cell receptor beta chain was sequenced in a study of T cell repertoires in cytomegalovirus infection. Study summary: Indications came from public TCR beta signatures; they pointed to CMV infection and to a matching HLA type. Study results and caveats: HLA-C-restricted CMV clonotypes gave the most frequent clonotype in two of eight donors.

TCRdb ran MiXCR on the reads and lists one entry per CDR3 protein. The sample yields about 24,000 distinct CDR3 sequences, approximately 22% seen once. Germline V gene data show CDR1 as MNHGY and CDR2 as SAAAGT. This CDR3 is 15 amino acids long. The trim removed 0 bases at V and 6 bases at J, leaving 4 bases unmatched. This clonotype has more than one count but fewer than ten. Its target is not known. Material: CD8+ T cells from cultured PBMCs, obtained from culture after CMV antigen stimulation. This TCR was sampled from a human donor in good health (CMV status not recorded). Some clones in this sample may be carry-over from other donors' samples. J is TRBJ1-5 and V is TRBV6-8, with TRBD1 matching 8 bases. In DNA form, the CDR3 reads TGTGCCAGCAGTTACTCGCAAACAGGGGGTCAGCCCCAGCATTTT. Protein sequence: CASSYSQTGGQPQHF.